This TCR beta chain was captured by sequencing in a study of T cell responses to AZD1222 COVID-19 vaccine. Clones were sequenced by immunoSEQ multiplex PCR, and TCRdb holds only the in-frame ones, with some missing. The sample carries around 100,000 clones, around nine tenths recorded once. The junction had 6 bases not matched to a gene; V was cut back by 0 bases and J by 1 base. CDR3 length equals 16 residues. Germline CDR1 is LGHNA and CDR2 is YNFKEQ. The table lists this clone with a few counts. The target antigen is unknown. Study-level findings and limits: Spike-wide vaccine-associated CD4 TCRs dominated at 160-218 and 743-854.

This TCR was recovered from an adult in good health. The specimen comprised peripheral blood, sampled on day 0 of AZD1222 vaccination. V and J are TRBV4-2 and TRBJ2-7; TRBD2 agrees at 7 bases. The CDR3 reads CASSQERTRLSYEQYF. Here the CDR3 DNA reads TGTGCCAGCAGCCAAGAGAGGACTAGACTATCCTACGAGCAGTACTTC.